The 5 T cell receptor beta chains in this list originate from one sample, sequenced in a study of T cells in Graves' hyperthyroidism and ophthalmopathy. Amplification of TCR beta CDR3 regions used RNA as the template. First-round RT-PCR of the TCR CDR3 relied on the HTBI primer set. MiXCR, run by TCRdb on the multiplex PCR reads, gives a single entry per CDR3 protein. The sample shows 500,000 to 650,000 distinct CDR3 sequences, 35% to 50% of them seen only once. The sequenced sample consisted of peripheral blood or thyroid tissue (not recorded which). These receptors were collected from an adult woman with Graves' disease, either hyperthyroidism or ophthalmopathy (not recorded which).

This clonotype was observed a handful of times. The V call is TRBV30, the J call TRBJ1-6; D is unclear. V was cut by 4 bases and J by 5 bases, with 12 bases left in between. The germline V gene has CDR1 GTSNPN and CDR2 SVGIG (reference sequence). The CDR3 runs to 14 residues. In nucleotides, the CDR3 is TGTGCCTGGACCCTCGACGGAAATAATTCACCCCTCCACTTT. It translates to CAWTLDGNNSPLHF.

The chain uses TRBV2 and TRBJ1-1, with TRBD1 matching over 8 bases. The V segment lost 1 base and the J segment 3 bases; nucleotides outside the gene matches: 13. The germline gives CDR1 SNHLY, CDR2 FYNNEI. CDR3 size: 18 residues. CDR3 sequence reads: CASSEVAGGFIGYTEAFF. The DNA of the CDR3 is TGTGCCAGCAGTGAAGTGGCAGGGGGCTTCATAGGTTACACTGAAGCTTTCTTT.

This chain connects TRBV6-1 to TRBJ1-4; D ambiguous. Germline-derived CDR1 and CDR2 are MNHNS and SASEGT. The V and J ends lost 10 bases and 8 bases respectively, with 14 bases between them. The CDR3 extends over 12 amino acids. The CDR3 sequence: CAISLHGEKLFF. In DNA form, the CDR3 reads TGTGCCATCAGCCTACACGGGGAAAAACTGTTTTTT.

This clonotype showed up just a few times. This chain connects TRBV5-4 to TRBJ2-2; D may match TRBD1 or TRBD2 (5 bases each). Trimming shortened V by 3 bases and J by 1 base, and 19 bases separated the two germline ends. The CDR3 runs to 18 residues. CDR1 is SGHNT and CDR2 is YYREEE in the germline V gene (reference sequence). The CDR3 loop is CASSYPFGSGQNTGELFF. The DNA of the CDR3 is TGTGCCAGCAGCTACCCTTTTGGCAGCGGACAGAACACCGGGGAGCTGTTTTTT.

V usage is TRBV15 and J usage is TRBJ2-7; TRBD2 aligns across 8 bases. After removal of 8 bases from V and 3 bases from J, the junction contained 9 bases not matched to a gene. Germline CDR1 is LNHNV and CDR2 is YYDKDF (reference sequence). The CDR3 covers 14 residues. The chain's CDR3 is CATSRGREDYEQYF. DNA for the CDR3: TGTGCCACCTCCAGAGGGCGGGAGGACTACGAGCAGTACTTC.